This entry describes one TCR beta chain. Its antigen is as yet unknown. This specimen belongs to a study of T-cell reconstitution after alpha-beta-depleted transplantation in children. Unique molecular identifiers tagged the TCRbeta library. TCRdb itself ran the PCR reads through MiXCR, one entry per CDR3 protein. The sample contains 530,000 or so distinct CDR3 sequences, 25% to 30% of which appear only once. Points from the study as a whole: T-cell numbers and diversity, one year after transplant, stemmed largely from T cells that were newly produced. Approximately two months post-transplant, alpha-beta T cells reportedly originated from several hundred expanded graft clones. Some patients' high day-60 TCRbeta diversity was attributed to recipient cells surviving conditioning.

The origin of this receptor is a boy less than two years old with Wiskott-Aldrich syndrome, due to receive a stem cell transplant. Sequenced here: PBMCs, sampled before TCRalphabeta/CD19-depleted stem cell transplant.

The CDR3 nucleotides read TGTGCCAGCAGCTCCTCGCTAGGGGGCAATTCACCCCTCCACTTT. Translated: CASSSSLGGNSPLHF. The chain has TRBV7-2 and TRBJ1-6, with 7 bases fitting TRBD1. CDR3 length: 15 amino acids. V was clipped by 4 bases and J by 7 bases; unmatched bases: 7. Per germline, CDR1 SGHTA and CDR2 FQGNSA.